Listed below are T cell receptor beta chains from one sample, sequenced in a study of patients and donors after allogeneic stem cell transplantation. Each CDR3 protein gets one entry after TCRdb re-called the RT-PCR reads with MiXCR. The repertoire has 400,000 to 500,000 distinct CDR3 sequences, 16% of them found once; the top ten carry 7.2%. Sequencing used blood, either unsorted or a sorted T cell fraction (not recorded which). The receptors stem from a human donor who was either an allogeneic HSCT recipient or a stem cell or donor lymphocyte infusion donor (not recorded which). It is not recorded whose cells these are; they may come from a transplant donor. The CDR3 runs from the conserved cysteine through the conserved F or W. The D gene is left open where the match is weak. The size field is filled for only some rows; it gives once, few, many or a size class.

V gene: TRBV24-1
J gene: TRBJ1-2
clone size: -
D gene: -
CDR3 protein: CATSDRKGTNYGYTF
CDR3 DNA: TGTGCCACCAGTGATCGAAAGGGAACTAACTATGGCTACACCTTC

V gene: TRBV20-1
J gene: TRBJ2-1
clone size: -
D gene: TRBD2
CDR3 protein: CSARALAGVGEQFF
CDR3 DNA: TGCAGTGCTAGGGCGCTAGCGGGAGTTGGGGAGCAGTTCTTC

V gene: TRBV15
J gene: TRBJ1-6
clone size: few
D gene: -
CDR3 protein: CATSLGGSPLHF
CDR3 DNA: TGTGCCACCAGCCTCGGGGGTTCACCCCTCCACTTT

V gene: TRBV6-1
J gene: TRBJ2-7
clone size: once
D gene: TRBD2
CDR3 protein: CASRAGLAGPYEQYF
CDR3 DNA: TGTGCCAGCAGGGCGGGACTAGCGGGACCCTACGAGCAGTACTTC

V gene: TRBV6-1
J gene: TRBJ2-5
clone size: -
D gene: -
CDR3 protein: CASSPLSQSPETQYF
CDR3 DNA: TGTGCCAGCAGTCCCCTGAGTCAGTCGCCGGAGACCCAGTACTTC

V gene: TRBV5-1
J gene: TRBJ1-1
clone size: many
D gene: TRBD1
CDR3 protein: CASSGRQGMNTEAFF
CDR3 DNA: TGCGCCAGCAGCGGACGACAGGGAATGAACACTGAAGCTTTCTTT

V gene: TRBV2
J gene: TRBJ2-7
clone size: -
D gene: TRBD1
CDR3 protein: CASGRGQGIYEQYF
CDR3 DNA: TGTGCCAGTGGACGGGGACAGGGAATCTACGAGCAGTACTTC

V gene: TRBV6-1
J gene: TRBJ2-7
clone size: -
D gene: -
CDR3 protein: CASSRTETRSSYEQYF
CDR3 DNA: TGTGCCAGCAGCCGGACAGAAACCCGAAGCTCCTACGAGCAGTACTTC

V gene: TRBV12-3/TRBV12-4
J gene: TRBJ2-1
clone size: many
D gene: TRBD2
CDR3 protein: CASSPGLAGGHSYNEQFF
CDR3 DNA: TGTGCCAGCAGCCCTGGACTAGCGGGAGGGCACTCCTACAATGAGCAGTTCTTC

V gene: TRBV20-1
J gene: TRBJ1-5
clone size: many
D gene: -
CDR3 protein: CSATRDGNQPQHF
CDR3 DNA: TGCAGTGCTACCCGGGACGGTAATCAGCCCCAGCATTTT

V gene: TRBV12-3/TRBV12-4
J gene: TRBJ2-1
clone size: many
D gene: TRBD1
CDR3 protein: CASSYDRGYNEQFF
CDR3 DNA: TGTGCCAGCAGTTACGACAGGGGGTACAATGAGCAGTTCTTC